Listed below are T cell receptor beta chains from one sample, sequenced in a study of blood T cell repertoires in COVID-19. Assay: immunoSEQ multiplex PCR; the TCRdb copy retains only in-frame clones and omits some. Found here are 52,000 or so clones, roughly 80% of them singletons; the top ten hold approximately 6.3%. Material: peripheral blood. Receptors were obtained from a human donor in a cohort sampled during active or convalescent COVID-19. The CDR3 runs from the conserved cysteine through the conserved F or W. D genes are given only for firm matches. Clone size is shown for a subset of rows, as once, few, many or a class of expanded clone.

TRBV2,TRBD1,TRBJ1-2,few,TGTGCCAGCAGTAGACAGGGGCCCGGAATCTATGGCTACACCTTC,CASSRQGPGIYGYTF
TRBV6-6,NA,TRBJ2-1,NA,TGTGCCAGCAGTTACTCATCCCCTATCTACAATGAGCAGTTCTTC,CASSYSSPIYNEQFF
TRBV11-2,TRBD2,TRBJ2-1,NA,TGTGCCAGCAGCTTTTTGACTAGCGGGGGTGATGAGCAGTTCTTC,CASSFLTSGGDEQFF
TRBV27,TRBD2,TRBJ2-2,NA,TGTGCATCCCTAGCGGGAGTAAACACCGGGGAGCTGTTTTTT,CASLAGVNTGELFF
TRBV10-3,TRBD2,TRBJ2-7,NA,TGTGCCATCAGGCCTAGCGGGGGGGCCTACGAGCAGTACTTC,CAIRPSGGAYEQYF
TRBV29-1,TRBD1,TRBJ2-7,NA,TGCAGCGTTGGAACAGGGGTGAGTTGGTACGAGCAGTACTTC,CSVGTGVSWYEQYF
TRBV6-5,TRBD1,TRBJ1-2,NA,TGTGCCAGCAGCGGACAGGGGGATCGGGGTGGCTACACCTTC,CASSGQGDRGGYTF
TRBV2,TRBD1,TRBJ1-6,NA,TGTGCCAGCAGTGAGGGACAGGGGCATTCACCCCTCCACTTT,CASSEGQGHSPLHF
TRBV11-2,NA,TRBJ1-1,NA,TGTGCCAGCAGCCTTCGACAGAACACTGAAGCTTTCTTT,CASSLRQNTEAFF
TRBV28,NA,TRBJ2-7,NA,TGTGCCAGCAGTTTACCACAGGAGTCCTACGAGCAGTACTTC,CASSLPQESYEQYF
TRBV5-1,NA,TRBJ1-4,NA,TGCGCCAGCAGCTTGTACGGGGCTAATGAAAAACTGTTTTTT,CASSLYGANEKLFF
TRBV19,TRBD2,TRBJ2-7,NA,TGTGCCAGTAGTATAGGCACTAGCGGCGAGCAGTACTTC,CASSIGTSGEQYF
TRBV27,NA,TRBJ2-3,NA,TGTGCCAGCAGCTCTCAAAGACAGGAGTACACAGATACGCAGTATTTT,CASSSQRQEYTDTQYF
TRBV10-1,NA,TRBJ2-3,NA,TGCGCCAGCAGTGAGTCGCTGGGGCGATTCACAGATACGCAGTATTTT,CASSESLGRFTDTQYF
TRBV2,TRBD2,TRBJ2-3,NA,TGTGCCAGCAGTGGGCCCTTAGAGCGGGAAAGAGATACGCAGTATTTT,CASSGPLERERDTQYF
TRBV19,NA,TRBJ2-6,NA,TGTGCCAGTAGTGAACCCGGTTTCGCAAGTTACTCTGGGGCCAACGTCCTGACTTTC,CASSEPGFASYSGANVLTF
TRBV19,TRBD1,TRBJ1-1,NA,TGTGCCAGTAGGACGCAGGGGGCGACTGAAGCTTTCTTT,CASRTQGATEAFF
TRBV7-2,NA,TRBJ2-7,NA,TGTGCCAGCAGCTTCGGGACTGGCTCCTACGAGCAGTACTTC,CASSFGTGSYEQYF
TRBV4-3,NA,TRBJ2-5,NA,TGCGCCAGCAGCCAGATGGGGGGGGGCAAAGAGACCCAGTACTTC,CASSQMGGGKETQYF
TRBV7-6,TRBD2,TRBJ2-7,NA,TGTGCCAGCAGCCCCCGGGAGGATTACGAGCAGTACTTC,CASSPREDYEQYF
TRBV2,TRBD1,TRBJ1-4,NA,TGTGCCAGCAGACCGGGACAGCTTAATGAAAAACTGTTTTTT,CASRPGQLNEKLFF
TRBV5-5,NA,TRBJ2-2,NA,TGTGCCAGCAGTCTGTTACTAGCGAACACCGGGGAGCTGTTTTTT,CASSLLLANTGELFF
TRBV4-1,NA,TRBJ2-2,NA,TGCGCCAGCAGCCGGAAGGAGGGGACCGGAGAGCTGTTTTTT,CASSRKEGTGELFF
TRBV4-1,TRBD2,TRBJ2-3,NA,TGCGCCAGCAGCCAAGTGACGGGGGGTACAGCAGATACGCAGTATTTT,CASSQVTGGTADTQYF
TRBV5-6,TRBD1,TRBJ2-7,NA,TGTGCCAGCAGCTCCCGGACAGGGAAATACGAGCAGTACTTC,CASSSRTGKYEQYF